Listed here are 6 T cell receptor beta chains from one sample, sequenced in a study of immune characterization of retroperitoneal liposarcoma. MiXCR, applied by TCRdb to the PCR reads, yields one record per CDR3 protein. The sample carries 8,500 to 14,000 distinct CDR3 sequences, roughly half recorded once. The specimen sequenced was tumor tissue. The receptor set was obtained from a female donor with retroperitoneal liposarcoma.

This clonotype appeared a few times. This chain links TRBV27 with TRBJ2-5, with 7 bases aligning to TRBD2. V trimming: 3 bases; J trimming: 1 base; junction bases outside the gene matches: 5. The germline V gene encodes CDR1 MNHEY and CDR2 SMNVEV (reference sequence). The CDR3 is made up of 15 amino acids. The CDR3 reads CASSLSTSFQETQYF. The CDR3 region has the DNA TGTGCCAGCAGTTTGTCGACTAGCTTCCAAGAGACCCAGTACTTC.

This clonotype has more than one count but fewer than ten. The gene calls are TRBV6-1 and TRBJ1-6, with 7 nucleotides matching TRBD1. V lost 5 bases to trimming and J lost 7 bases; unmatched junction nucleotides: 5. The CDR3 is made up of 14 amino acids. The germline V gene has CDR1 MNHNS and CDR2 SASEGT. As DNA, the CDR3 is TGTGCCAGCAGTCCTAGACAGGGAAATTCACCCCTCCACTTT. This gives the protein CASSPRQGNSPLHF.

V and J are TRBV10-1 and TRBJ2-3; 10 nucleotides line up with TRBD2. The CDR3 is 16 residues long. The ends lost 5 bases at V and 3 bases at J; junction bases unmatched: 8. Germline-derived CDR1 and CDR2 are WNHNN and SYGVQD (reference sequence). CDR3 residues: CASSPWVAGGTDTQYF. The CDR3 nucleotides are TGCGCCAGCAGTCCTTGGGTAGCGGGAGGTACAGATACGCAGTATTTT.

The table lists this clonotype with many counts. The J gene is TRBJ2-5, the V gene TRBV27; 11 nucleotides line up with TRBD2. Trimming took 5 bases from V and 5 from J; bases not matched to a gene: 13. This CDR3 contains 17 residues. Germline CDR1 and CDR2: MNHEY and SMNVEV (reference sequence). The CDR3 bases are TGTGCCAGCAGTCTCTCTTCATACGGGACTAGCGGTGAGACCCAGTACTTC. It encodes CASSLSSYGTSGETQYF.

The J gene is TRBJ2-1, the V gene TRBV7-3, with 9 bases that match TRBD2. From germline, CDR1 is SGHTA and CDR2 FQGTGA. The CDR3 is 17 residues long. J was trimmed by 13 bases and V by 2 bases; bases with no gene match: 18. CDR3 DNA: TGTGCCAGCAGCTTATTTAGGCTAGCGGGAACCCAAGAGACCCAGTTCTTC. This gives the protein CASSLFRLAGTQETQFF.

The chain combines TRBV6-5 with TRBJ2-5; possibly TRBD1 or TRBD2 for D (5 bases each). The V gene lost 0 bases and the J gene lost 11 bases, with 7 bases spanning the gap. The V gene's germline CDR1 is MNHEY and CDR2 SVGAGI. This CDR3 is 11 amino acids long. CDR3 DNA sequence: TGTGCCAGCAGTTACTCGGGGGAGCAGTACTTC. This encodes CASSYSGEQYF.